This entry concerns a single TCR beta chain. This CDR3 is built from 18 residues. CDR1 is WNHNN, CDR2 SYGVQD, per germline (reference sequence). V lost 9 bases, J lost 6 bases, and 17 bases stayed unmatched. This sample stems from a study of T cell changes during pregnancy in multiple sclerosis. TCRdb's table, derived via immunoSEQ multiplex PCR, lists solely in-frame clones and lacks some. The profile shows about 81,000 clones, around 93% of them singletons. Sequences were derived from peripheral blood, sampled in the third trimester of pregnancy. The receptor was isolated from a female donor with multiple sclerosis, enrolled in a pregnancy study. This chain joins TRBV10-1 and TRBJ2-2, with 12 positions matching TRBD1. The CDR3 reads CARGDSRWDRGRSGELFF. The DNA of the CDR3 is TGCGCCAGGGGAGATTCGAGATGGGACAGGGGGCGCTCCGGGGAGCTGTTTTTT.